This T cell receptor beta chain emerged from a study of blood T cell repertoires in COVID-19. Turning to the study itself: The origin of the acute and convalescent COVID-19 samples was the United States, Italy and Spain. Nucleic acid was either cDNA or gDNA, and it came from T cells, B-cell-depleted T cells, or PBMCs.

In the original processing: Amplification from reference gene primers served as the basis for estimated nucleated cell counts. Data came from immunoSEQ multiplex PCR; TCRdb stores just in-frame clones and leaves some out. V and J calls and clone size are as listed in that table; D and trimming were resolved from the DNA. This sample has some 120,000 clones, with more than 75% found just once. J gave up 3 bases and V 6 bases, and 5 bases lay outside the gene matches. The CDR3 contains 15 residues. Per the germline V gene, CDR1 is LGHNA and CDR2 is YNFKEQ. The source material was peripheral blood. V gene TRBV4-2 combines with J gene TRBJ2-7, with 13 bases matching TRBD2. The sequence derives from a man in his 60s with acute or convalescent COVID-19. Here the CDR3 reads CASSPWTSGSYEQYF. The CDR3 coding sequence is TGTGCCAGCAGTCCCTGGACTAGCGGGAGCTACGAGCAGTACTTC.